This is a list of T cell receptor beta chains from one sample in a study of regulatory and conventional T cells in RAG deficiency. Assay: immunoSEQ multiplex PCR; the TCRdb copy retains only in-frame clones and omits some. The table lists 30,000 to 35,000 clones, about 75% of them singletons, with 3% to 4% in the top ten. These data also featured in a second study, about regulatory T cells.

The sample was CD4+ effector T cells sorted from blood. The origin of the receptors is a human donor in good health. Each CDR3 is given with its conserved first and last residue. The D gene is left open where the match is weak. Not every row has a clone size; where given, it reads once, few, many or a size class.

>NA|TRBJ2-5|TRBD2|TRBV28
CASSFIKRGGLETQYF
TGTGCCAGCAGTTTCATTAAGCGGGGGGGTCTGGAGACCCAGTACTTC
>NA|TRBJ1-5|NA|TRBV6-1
CASKYDSNQPQHF
TGTGCCAGCAAATATGATAGCAATCAGCCCCAGCATTTT
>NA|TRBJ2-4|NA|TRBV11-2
CASSLVEPLAKNIQYF
TGTGCCAGCAGCTTAGTCGAGCCGTTAGCCAAAAACATTCAGTACTTC
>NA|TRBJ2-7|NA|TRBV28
CASRRRSYEQYF
TGTGCCAGCAGGCGCCGTTCCTACGAGCAGTACTTC
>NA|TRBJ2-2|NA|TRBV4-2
CASSQGTGHNTGELFF
TGTGCCAGCAGCCAAGGTACGGGTCATAACACCGGGGAGCTGTTTTTT
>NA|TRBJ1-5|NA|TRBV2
CASRAYNQPQHF
TGTGCCAGCAGGGCCTACAATCAGCCCCAGCATTTT
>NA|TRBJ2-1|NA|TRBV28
CASSHGVGYNEQFF
TGTGCCAGCAGCCACGGTGTCGGTTACAATGAGCAGTTCTTC
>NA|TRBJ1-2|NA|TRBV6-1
CASRMPGHIYGYTF
TGTGCCAGCAGAATGCCGGGACACATCTATGGCTACACCTTC
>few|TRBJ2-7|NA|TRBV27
CASSLRGEQYF
TGTGCCAGCAGTTTGCGGGGCGAGCAGTACTTC
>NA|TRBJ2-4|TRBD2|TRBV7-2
CASSPRGGVTIQYF
TGTGCCAGCAGCCCCCGGGGGGGCGTAACCATTCAGTACTTC
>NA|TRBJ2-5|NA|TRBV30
CAWSVSGETQYF
TGTGCCTGGAGTGTATCCGGGGAGACCCAGTACTTC
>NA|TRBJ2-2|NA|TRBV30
CAWSGRWASITGELFF
TGTGCCTGGAGTGGCAGGTGGGCTAGCATCACCGGGGAGCTGTTTTTT